The rows below give T cell receptor beta chains drawn from one sample of a study of blood T cell repertoires in COVID-19. TCRdb keeps only in-frame clones here, not all; method: immunoSEQ multiplex PCR. The profile shows some 460,000 clones, around 89% of them singletons. Sequenced material: peripheral blood. Source of these receptors: a woman aged 25-40 years with acute or convalescent COVID-19. Both conserved end residues are part of each CDR3. Each record gives: clone size, D gene, J gene, V gene, CDR3 DNA, CDR3 protein. D genes are given only for firm matches. Rows give clone size only sometimes, using once, few, many, or a class for an expanded clone.

. | TRBD1 | TRBJ1-2 | TRBV28 | TGTGCCAGCAGTTTATCGGGGAAAAGGGGGCGAGGTGATGGCTACACCTTC | CASSLSGKRGRGDGYTF
. | TRBD1 | TRBJ2-1 | TRBV5-1 | TGCGCCAGCAGCTTGGTTCAGGGGGACTACAATGAGCAGTTCTTC | CASSLVQGDYNEQFF
once | . | TRBJ1-4 | TRBV4-1 | TGCGCCAGCAGCCCGATACCCGGGACAACTAATGAAAAACTGTTTTTT | CASSPIPGTTNEKLFF
. | TRBD2 | TRBJ2-7 | TRBV5-1 | TGCGCCAGCAGCTTGGGCGGGGGGATCGACGAGCAGTACTTC | CASSLGGGIDEQYF
few | TRBD1 | TRBJ1-3 | TRBV4-1 | TGCGCCAGCAGCCCTCACCCCCTGACAGGGATCTCCTCTGGAAACACCATATATTTT | CASSPHPLTGISSGNTIYF
. | . | TRBJ1-2 | TRBV18 | TGTGCCAGCTCACCAGATCGCGGCTATGGCTACACCTTC | CASSPDRGYGYTF
. | . | TRBJ2-1 | TRBV6-6 | TGTGCCAGCAGTTACTCGGGGACAAACAATGAGCAGTTCTTC | CASSYSGTNNEQFF
. | . | TRBJ2-7 | TRBV3-1/TRBV3-2 | TGTGCCAGCAGCCAAGAGTCGACTAGCTCCTACGAGCAGTACTTC | CASSQESTSSYEQYF
. | . | TRBJ2-5 | TRBV7-9 | TGTGCCAGCAGCCCCCGGGTGCAGCACCAAGAGACCCAGTACTTC | CASSPRVQHQETQYF
. | . | TRBJ2-3 | TRBV1 | TGCACCAGCAGCCAAGATTACCGGAGGGAGTATTTT | CTSSQDYRREYF
. | TRBD1 | TRBJ1-6 | TRBV12-5 | TGTGCTAGTGCCAACCAGGGACAGACTAGCTCCTATAATTCACCCCTCCACTTT | CASANQGQTSSYNSPLHF
. | TRBD1 | TRBJ1-5 | TRBV5-5 | TGTGCCAGCAGCCCGACAGGGGCTATCAATCAGCCCCAGCATTTT | CASSPTGAINQPQHF
. | TRBD1 | TRBJ1-1 | TRBV11-2 | TGTGCCAGCAGCTGGACAGGGCCGATGAACACTGAAGCTTTCTTT | CASSWTGPMNTEAFF
. | . | TRBJ2-5 | TRBV27 | TGTGCCAGCAGGCCCGGTGGGGGGGCAGAATTCATCGCGACCCAGTACTTC | CASRPGGGAEFIATQYF
. | TRBD1 | TRBJ1-1 | TRBV25-1 | TGTGCCAGCAGTGAGCTCCCCCGGGACAGGGGCGATGAAGCTTTCTTT | CASSELPRDRGDEAFF
once | TRBD1 | TRBJ2-7 | TRBV10-1 | TGCGCCAGCAGTACCGGGACAGGGGGCAATGGGGAGCAGTACTTC | CASSTGTGGNGEQYF
few | . | TRBJ2-5 | TRBV11-2 | TGTGCCAGCAGCTTAGTGGTTGGTAGAAAAGAGACCCAGTACTTC | CASSLVVGRKETQYF
. | TRBD1 | TRBJ1-5 | TRBV2 | TGTGCCAGCAGTGAGGGGACAGTAAGCAATCAGCCCCAGCATTTT | CASSEGTVSNQPQHF
. | . | TRBJ1-2 | TRBV3-1/TRBV3-2 | TGTGCCAGCAGCCAAGTCGCGGGGCCCTATGGCTACACCTTC | CASSQVAGPYGYTF
once | . | TRBJ1-1 | TRBV19 | TGTGCCAGTAGTCCTTACCCCCCCGGAAGGGGAGAAGCTTTCTTT | CASSPYPPGRGEAFF
. | . | TRBJ1-2 | TRBV9 | TGTGCCAGCGGCTCCGCGGGCCCGGGCTACACCTTC | CASGSAGPGYTF
. | TRBD1 | TRBJ1-2 | TRBV29-1 | TGCAGCGCTTGGACAGGGCATGGCTACACCTTC | CSAWTGHGYTF
. | . | TRBJ2-2 | TRBV30 | TGTGCCTGGACCCCCAGGGACATAGCCGGGGAGCTGTTTTTT | CAWTPRDIAGELFF
. | . | TRBJ1-5 | TRBV6-1 | TGTGCCAGCAGTGAAGACCGGACAGACAATCAGCCCCAGCATTTT | CASSEDRTDNQPQHF
. | . | TRBJ1-5 | TRBV28 | TGTGCCAGCAGTTTTAGCGGGGGCAGCAATCAGCCCCAGCATTTT | CASSFSGGSNQPQHF
once | . | TRBJ2-7 | TRBV29-1 | TGCAGCGGGGGGGAAGGGGTGAACGAGCAGTACTTC | CSGGEGVNEQYF
. | TRBD1 | TRBJ2-7 | TRBV6-1 | TGTGCCAGCAGTGATTGGGACAGGGACGAGCAGTACTTC | CASSDWDRDEQYF
. | TRBD1 | TRBJ1-1 | TRBV11-2 | TGTGCCAGCAGCTTAGGACAGGGGAATTTTAACACTGAAGCTTTCTTT | CASSLGQGNFNTEAFF
. | . | TRBJ2-3 | TRBV6-2/TRBV6-3 | TGTGCCAGCAGTTACTCTCCGGGGGGCCCCTTGGATACGCAGTATTTT | CASSYSPGGPLDTQYF
once | TRBD1 | TRBJ1-6 | TRBV5-1 | TGCGCCAGCACTAATCTCGGGACAGGGGGTATTATGAATTCACCCCTCCACTTT | CASTNLGTGGIMNSPLHF
. | TRBD1 | TRBJ2-6 | TRBV19 | TGTGCCAGTACCGACAGGGGAAGAGGGGGCTCTGGGGCCAACGTCCTGACTTTC | CASTDRGRGGSGANVLTF
. | . | TRBJ2-5 | TRBV19 | TGTGCCAGTAGTATTGCGGGGGCCGAGACCCAGTACTTC | CASSIAGAETQYF
. | TRBD1 | TRBJ2-7 | TRBV13 | TGTGCCAGCAGCTCAGCCGGGACAGGCGGCGAGCAGTACTTC | CASSSAGTGGEQYF
. | TRBD2 | TRBJ2-2 | TRBV4-2 | TGTGCCAGCAGCCAAACCATCGGACTAGCGATGGTCACCGGGGAGCTGTTTTTT | CASSQTIGLAMVTGELFF
. | TRBD1 | TRBJ2-7 | TRBV5-6 | TGTGCCAGCAGCTTGGGCCCTTCCCGTGACAGGGGCTACGAGCAGTACTTC | CASSLGPSRDRGYEQYF
once | TRBD1 | TRBJ1-2 | TRBV28 | TGTGCCAGCAGTCCCGGACAGGTGGATGGCTACACCTTC | CASSPGQVDGYTF
. | . | TRBJ1-2 | TRBV28 | TGTGCCAGCACTGAACAGGGCTATGGCTACACCTTC | CASTEQGYGYTF
. | . | TRBJ2-3 | TRBV4-1 | TGCGCCAGCAGCCAAGGGGAGGCGTCGGGACCCCCGGCAAGTATTATGCAGTATTTT | CASSQGEASGPPASIMQYF
. | . | TRBJ1-1 | TRBV6-2/TRBV6-3 | TGTGCCAGCAGCCAACAGGGCCCCACTGAAGCTTTCTTT | CASSQQGPTEAFF
. | TRBD2 | TRBJ2-5 | TRBV4-2 | TGTGCCAGCAGCCAAGGAGGCGGGGGTGGGCAAGAGACCCAGTACTTC | CASSQGGGGGQETQYF
once | TRBD1 | TRBJ1-1 | TRBV11-1 | TGTGCCAGCAGCTTAGACAGGGGGAACACTGAAGCTTTCTTT | CASSLDRGNTEAFF
. | . | TRBJ1-6 | TRBV2 | TGTGCCGGACAATCAGGAGGGAATTCACCCCTCCACTTT | CAGQSGGNSPLHF
. | . | TRBJ2-3 | TRBV2 | TGTGCCAGCAGCTTAGTCTACTCCACAGATACGCAGTATTTT | CASSLVYSTDTQYF
. | . | TRBJ2-7 | TRBV6-5 | TGTGCCAGCAGTTACTACACCTCGGGGGCCTACGAGCAGTACTTC | CASSYYTSGAYEQYF
. | . | TRBJ2-7 | TRBV27 | TGTGCCAGCAGTTCTGGACAGCACTACGAGCAGTACTTC | CASSSGQHYEQYF
. | TRBD1 | TRBJ2-7 | TRBV7-2 | TGTGCCAGCAGCTTAGTACGGCGGCAGGGGGACTCCTACGAGCAGTACTTC | CASSLVRRQGDSYEQYF
. | . | TRBJ1-2 | TRBV19 | TGTGCCAGTAGTACAATCCGGGATCCCGGACCCTTCTATGGCTACACCTTC | CASSTIRDPGPFYGYTF
. | TRBD2 | TRBJ2-5 | TRBV2 | TGTGCCAGCAGTGAATGGGGGGGAACGGGGGAGACCCAGTACTTC | CASSEWGGTGETQYF